Sequencing of this TCR beta chain was carried out in a study of blood T cell repertoires in COVID-19. As for the study in general: The cDNA or gDNA used as material had been derived from T cells, B-cell-depleted T cells, or PBMCs.

Produced via immunoSEQ multiplex PCR; TCRdb's table is partial and in-frame only. The data contain about 58,000 clones, over 80% of them singletons. Germline CDR1 reads MNHEY; CDR2 reads SVGAGI. V lost 6 bases and J 7 bases, leaving 15 bases between the germline ends. The CDR3 sequence is 13 residues long. The material sequenced was peripheral blood. The V call is TRBV6-5, the J call TRBJ1-2; D is ambiguous. This TCR came from a man between 60 and 75 years old with acute or convalescent COVID-19. The CDR3 region is CASRTTAATGYTF. The CDR3 DNA sequence: TGTGCCAGCAGGACTACAGCTGCCACTGGCTACACCTTC.